This T cell receptor beta chain was observed in a study of cytomegalovirus exposure and HLA in healthy donors. The V and J ends lost 5 bases and 6 bases, in that order; junction bases with no gene match: 11. CDR1 MNHEY and CDR2 SMNVEV come from the germline V gene (reference sequence). This CDR3 has 15 residues. The protocol was immunoSEQ multiplex PCR, while the TCRdb copy is restricted to in-frame clones and leaves out a portion. This sample has approximately 300,000 clones; more than 80% occur once, and the top ten carry around 0.84%. Sequenced: PBMCs. This TCR was recovered from a woman aged 18-29 years in good health and CMV-seronegative. The chain uses TRBV27 and TRBJ1-2; 8 nucleotides line up with TRBD1. The DNA of the CDR3 is TGTGCCAGCAGTCTAAGGACAGGGAGCATGGATGGCTACACCTTC. Its protein is CASSLRTGSMDGYTF.